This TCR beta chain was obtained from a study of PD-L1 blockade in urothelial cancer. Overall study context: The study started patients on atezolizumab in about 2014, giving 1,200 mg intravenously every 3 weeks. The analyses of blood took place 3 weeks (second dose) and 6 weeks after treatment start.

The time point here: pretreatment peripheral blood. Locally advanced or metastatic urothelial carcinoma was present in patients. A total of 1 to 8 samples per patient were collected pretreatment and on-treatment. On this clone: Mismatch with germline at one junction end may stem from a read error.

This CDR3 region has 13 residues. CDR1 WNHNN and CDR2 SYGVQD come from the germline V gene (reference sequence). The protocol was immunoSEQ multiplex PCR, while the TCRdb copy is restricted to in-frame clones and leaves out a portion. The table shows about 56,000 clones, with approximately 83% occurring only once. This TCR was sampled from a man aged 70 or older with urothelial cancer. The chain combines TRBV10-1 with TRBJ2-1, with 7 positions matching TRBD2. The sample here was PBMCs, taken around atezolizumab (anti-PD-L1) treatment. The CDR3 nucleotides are TGCGCCAGCAGCGGCGGGAGCTACAGTGAGCAGTTCTTC. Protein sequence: CASSGGSYSEQFF.